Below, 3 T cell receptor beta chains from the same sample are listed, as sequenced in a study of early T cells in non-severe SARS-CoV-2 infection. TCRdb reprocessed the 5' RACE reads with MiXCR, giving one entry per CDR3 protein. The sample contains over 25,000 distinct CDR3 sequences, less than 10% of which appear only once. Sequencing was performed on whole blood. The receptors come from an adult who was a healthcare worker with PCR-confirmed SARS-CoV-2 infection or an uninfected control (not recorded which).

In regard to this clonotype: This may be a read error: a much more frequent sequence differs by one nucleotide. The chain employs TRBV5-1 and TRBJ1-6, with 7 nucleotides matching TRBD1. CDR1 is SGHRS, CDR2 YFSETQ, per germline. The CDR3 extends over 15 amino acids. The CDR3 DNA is TGCGCCAACAGCGAATACAGGGGTAATAATTCACCCCTCCACTTT. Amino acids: CANSEYRGNNSPLHF. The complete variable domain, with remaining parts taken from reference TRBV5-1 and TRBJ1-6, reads KAGVTQTPRYLIKTRGQQVTLSCSPISGHRSVSWYQQTPGQGLQFLFEYFSETQRNKGNFPGRFSGRQFSNSRSEMNVSTLELGDSALYLCANSEYRGNNSPLHFGNGTRLTVT.

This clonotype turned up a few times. This CDR3 reads CAISRGNEKLFF. The CDR3 DNA follows: TGTGCCATCAGTCGCGGCAATGAAAAACTGTTTTTT. The rearrangement links TRBV10-3 to TRBJ1-4; D not resolved. Trimming removed 5 bases at V and 5 bases at J, with 6 bases between. CDR3 length equals 12 residues. Germline V CDR1 and CDR2: ENHRY, SYGVKD.

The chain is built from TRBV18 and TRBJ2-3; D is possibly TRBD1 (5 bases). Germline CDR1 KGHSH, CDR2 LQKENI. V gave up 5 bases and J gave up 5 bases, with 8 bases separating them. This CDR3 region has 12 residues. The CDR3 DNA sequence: TGTGCCAGCTCATCGACAGTAGATACGCAGTATTTT. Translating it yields CASSSTVDTQYF.